This TCR beta chain is drawn from a study of shared T cell receptors in the human thymus. Libraries were prepared by immunoSEQ multiplex PCR; TCRdb keeps only in-frame clonotypes and omits some of them. The sample includes 650,000 to 950,000 clones, 80% to 90% seen only once; the top ten take roughly 0.01%. Trimming cost V 0 bases and J 4 bases, with 8 bases left between them. CDR3 length equals 15 residues. Germline CDR1 SGHTS, CDR2 YDEGEE. Of note for this clone: The same CDR3 arises from other DNA sequences in this sample as well.

This sample was shared with a second study, whose subject was human thymus T cells.

The chain carries TRBV5-8 and TRBJ2-6; D remains ambiguous. The receptor was derived from a girl under three years old with a congenital heart defect. The material sequenced was thymocytes. The DNA for the CDR3 is TGTGCCAGCAGCTTGGCCGGGTCCGGGGCCAACGTCCTGACTTTC. It specifies CASSLAGSGANVLTF.